This is a list of T cell receptor beta chains from one sample in a study of control samples from healthy donors and cancer patients. Clones were read by immunoSEQ multiplex PCR, and TCRdb kept only the in-frame ones, dropping some. The sample includes 93,000 or so clones, about 89% seen only once; the top ten take about 18%. The sample taken for sequencing was PBMCs. The receptor set was obtained from a man in his sixties with lung cancer. Each CDR3 is given with its conserved first and last residue. A D gene is named only where the DNA matches it firmly. Expanded clones get a size class; other rows say once, few or many, or leave the size out.

>TRBJ1-5|TRBV3-1/TRBV3-2|-|TRBD1
TGTGCCAGCAGCCCGCTCGGGACAGGCGGCGGCAATCAGCCCCAGCATTTT
CASSPLGTGGGNQPQHF
>TRBJ2-3|TRBV11-3|-|TRBD2
TGTGCCAGCAGCATTAGCGGGGGGGCGGGCACAGATACGCAGTATTTT
CASSISGGAGTDTQYF
>TRBJ2-5|TRBV7-2|-|-
TGTGCCAGCAGCTTATACCTTCAAGAGACCCAGTACTTC
CASSLYLQETQYF
>TRBJ1-2|TRBV3-1/TRBV3-2|-|-
TGTGCCAGCAGCCAAGGCACGGGCGGCTACACCTTC
CASSQGTGGYTF
>TRBJ1-2|TRBV14|-|-
TGTGCCAGCAGCCAAGCGGTTAACTATGGCTACACCTTC
CASSQAVNYGYTF
>TRBJ1-4|TRBV5-5|-|-
TGTGCCAGCAGCTCAAGAATTAGGACAGCTGCAACTAATGAAAAACTGTTTTTT
CASSSRIRTAATNEKLFF
>TRBJ1-2|TRBV7-8|-|-
TGTGCCAGCAGCTTATTGCAAGCGGATGGCTACACCTTC
CASSLLQADGYTF
>TRBJ2-1|TRBV4-2|-|TRBD2
TGTGCCAGCAGCCAAGCCGGGACTAGCTCCTACAATGAGCAGTTCTTC
CASSQAGTSSYNEQFF
>TRBJ2-3|TRBV2|few|-
TGTGCCAGCAGTGAACATATTCAAGCTAGCACAGATACGCAGTATTTT
CASSEHIQASTDTQYF
>TRBJ2-5|TRBV10-3|-|-
TGTGCCACGGGGGAAGCGTACCAAGAGACCCAGTACTTC
CATGEAYQETQYF
>TRBJ1-1|TRBV29-1|-|-
TGCAGCGTAGGCCCCGAAGCTTTCTTT
CSVGPEAFF
>TRBJ1-1|TRBV5-1|-|-
TGCGCCAGCACCCCCCGGGTGAATGGGAACACTGAAGCTTTCTTT
CASTPRVNGNTEAFF
>TRBJ1-1|TRBV2|-|-
TGTGCCAGCAGTGATCGGTACAGAAACACTGAAGCTTTCTTT
CASSDRYRNTEAFF
>TRBJ1-3|TRBV7-9|-|-
TGTGCCAGCAGCTTAGCGCCAGTTAACACCATATATTTT
CASSLAPVNTIYF
>TRBJ1-1|TRBV3-1/TRBV3-2|-|-
TGTGCCAGCAGCCAAGAGAGGACTGAAGCTTTCTTT
CASSQERTEAFF
>TRBJ1-3|TRBV29-1|-|-
TGCAGCGTTGATAAGGGCGGAAACACCATATATTTT
CSVDKGGNTIYF
>TRBJ2-1|TRBV9|-|TRBD2
TGTGCCAGCAGCGTAATCGGTCATGGGGCTAGCGGATACAATGAGCAGTTCTTC
CASSVIGHGASGYNEQFF
>TRBJ2-5|TRBV7-9|once|-
TGTGCCAGCAGCCCCGAGGCAGGGGCGTTTGAGACCCAGTACTTC
CASSPEAGAFETQYF
>TRBJ2-1|TRBV19|-|-
TGTGCCAGTAGTCCACGGGACATTTACGAGCAGTTCTTC
CASSPRDIYEQFF
>TRBJ1-5|TRBV6-6|-|TRBD1
TGTGCCAGCAGGAGCACAGGGGGCAATCAGCCCCAGCATTTT
CASRSTGGNQPQHF
>TRBJ2-1|TRBV5-1|-|-
TGCGCCAGCAGCTTGCAAGCTATCTCCTACAATGAGCAGTTCTTC
CASSLQAISYNEQFF
>TRBJ2-5|TRBV6-6|-|-
TGTGCCAGCAGTCCCCCCGTGAAGGGGGAGACCCAGTACTTC
CASSPPVKGETQYF
>TRBJ1-2|TRBV3-1/TRBV3-2|-|-
TGTGCCAGCAGCCAAGACTCTCAACCGCGGAACTATGGCTACACCTTC
CASSQDSQPRNYGYTF
>TRBJ2-6|TRBV5-8|-|-
TGTGCCAGCAGCTTGCAGGGACTCACTGGGGCCAACGTCCTGACTTTC
CASSLQGLTGANVLTF
>TRBJ2-3|TRBV2|-|-
TGTGCCAGCAGCCAGGGGGGACTGAGCACAGATACGCAGTATTTT
CASSQGGLSTDTQYF
>TRBJ2-3|TRBV24-1|-|-
TGTGCCACCAGTGATTTGAAGGGGTCGGATACGCAGTATTTT
CATSDLKGSDTQYF
>TRBJ2-2|TRBV7-6|-|TRBD1
TGTGCCAGCAGCCCAGCCGGGACAGGGTCCGGGGAGCTGTTTTTT
CASSPAGTGSGELFF
>TRBJ2-3|TRBV5-4|-|TRBD1
TGTGCCAGCAACCTGATGCAGGCGAGGGGGCGGTTAGATACGCAGTATTTT
CASNLMQARGRLDTQYF
>TRBJ2-7|TRBV11-2|-|-
TGTGCCAGCAGCTTGGGACCGGTCCAGGGGGGCGAGCAGTACTTC
CASSLGPVQGGEQYF
>TRBJ2-2|TRBV4-1|-|TRBD2
TGCGCCAGCAGCCAAGATCTATTCGGACTAGCGGGTACCGGGGAGCTGTTTTTT
CASSQDLFGLAGTGELFF
>TRBJ1-6|TRBV5-4|-|-
TGTGCCAGCACCCCCGGCGGGGGTAATTCACCCCTCCACTTT
CASTPGGGNSPLHF
>TRBJ1-1|TRBV3-1/TRBV3-2|-|-
TGTGCCAGCAGCCAAGATTGGGCAAGGGCAGCTTTCTTT
CASSQDWARAAFF
>TRBJ1-4|TRBV4-1|-|-
TGCGCCAGCAGCCAAGTCCGGGACAATAATGAAAAACTGTTTTTT
CASSQVRDNNEKLFF